Listed here are 28 T cell receptor beta chains from one sample, sequenced in a study of blood T cell repertoires in COVID-19. The repertoire was sequenced with immunoSEQ multiplex PCR; TCRdb's copy has only in-frame clones and lacks some. The sample lists 100,000 to 150,000 clones, over 55% occurring once. The sequencing input was peripheral blood. All receptors come from a woman in her 70s with acute or convalescent COVID-19.

A note on this clone: Within the sample, other DNA sequences also encode this same CDR3. This chain uses TRBV6-5 with TRBJ2-6; 7 bases are shared with TRBD1. Per the germline V gene, CDR1 is MNHEY and CDR2 is SVGAGI. There are 16 residues in the CDR3. V shed 0 bases and J 2 bases; nucleotides not matched to a gene: 1. The CDR3 DNA sequence: TGTGCCAGCAGTTACTCTACAGGGGCTGGGGCCAACGTCCTGACTTTC. Its protein product is CASSYSTGAGANVLTF.

In this sample, this clone turned up a few times. The rearrangement uses TRBV12-3 or TRBV12-4 and TRBJ1-1; D is ambiguous. V was clipped by 4 bases and J by 10 bases, with 13 bases between them. This CDR3 has 12 amino acids. The CDR3 reads CASSSIESRAFF. CDR3 nucleotides: TGTGCCAGCAGTTCCATCGAGTCTAGAGCTTTCTTT.

The rearrangement uses TRBV5-1 and TRBJ2-5, with D perhaps matching TRBD2 (6 bases). The CDR3 has 15 amino acids. Germline values: CDR1 SGHRS, CDR2 YFSETQ. Between the trimmed V and J ends, which lost 4 bases and 5 bases, there was a span of 18 bases. The CDR3 region has the DNA TGCGCCAGCAGCACGGGACGCCTTGGAGGGGAGACCCAGTACTTC. It yields the protein CASSTGRLGGETQYF.

This chain links TRBV7-8 with TRBJ1-3; D perhaps matches TRBD1 (5 bases). This CDR3 contains 20 residues. Per germline, CDR1 SGHVS and CDR2 FQNEAQ. Trimming took 1 base from V and 4 from J, leaving 26 bases between them. For the CDR3, the DNA is TGTGCCAGCAGCTTAGACCTTTCCGGGGGGTATGCTTGGGGAGGAAACACCATATATTTT. As protein: CASSLDLSGGYAWGGNTIYF.

The gene calls are TRBV6-5 and TRBJ1-5; possibly TRBD1 for D (6 bases). The CDR3 runs to 14 residues. Trimming removed 5 bases from V and 8 bases from J, with 16 bases in between. CDR1 is MNHEY, CDR2 SVGAGI, per germline. CDR3 in amino acids: CASSRGGRGEPQHF. CDR3 nucleotide sequence: TGTGCCAGCAGTAGAGGAGGCAGGGGAGAGCCCCAGCATTTT.

The chain is built from TRBV10-3 and TRBJ1-1, with a possible D match to TRBD1 (6 bases). The V gene's germline CDR1 is ENHRY and CDR2 SYGVKD. The V and J ends lost 0 bases and 5 bases respectively, with 19 bases between them. This CDR3 is 17 amino acids long. The CDR3 region has the DNA TGTGCCATCAGTGAGTCCAACGGGGGGGCGTCGGAGACTGAAGCTTTCTTT. As protein: CAISESNGGASETEAFF.

This chain uses TRBV5-5 with TRBJ2-3; D gene ambiguous. This CDR3 spans 13 amino acids. The V end lost 2 bases, the J end lost 5 bases, and 9 bases lay between the germline ends. In germline, CDR1 is SGHKS, CDR2 YYEKEE (reference sequence). The CDR3 bases are TGTGCCAGCAGCTTATATAGAGAAGATACGCAGTATTTT. The encoded protein is CASSLYREDTQYF.

This clone was seen at least ten times. The CDR3 region is CASSPLAGATDTQYF. The CDR3 DNA reads TGTGCCAGCAGCCCTCTGGCGGGTGCTACAGATACGCAGTATTTT. This chain uses TRBV14 with TRBJ2-3; TRBD2 is a possible D gene (5 bases). The V gene lost 4 bases and the J gene lost 3 bases, with 14 bases spanning the gap. The CDR3 extends over 15 amino acids. Germline CDR1 SGHDN, CDR2 FVKESK. The entire variable domain, with the rest obtained from reference TRBV14 and TRBJ2-3, is as follows: EAGVTQFPSHSVIEKGQTVTLRCDPISGHDNLYWYRRVMGKEIKFLLHFVKESKQDESGMPNNRFLAERTGGTYSTLKVQPAELEDSGVYFCASSPLAGATDTQYFGPGTRLTVL.

This clone was counted between two and nine times. This chain links TRBV4-3 with TRBJ2-1, with D perhaps matching TRBD2 (5 bases). V was clipped by 0 bases and J by 6 bases, with 9 bases between them. The CDR3 covers 14 residues. Germline-derived CDR1 and CDR2 are LGHNA and YSLEER. CDR3 nucleotide sequence: TGCGCCAGCAGCCAAGATTTCGGGGTCAATGAGCAGTTCTTC. It specifies CASSQDFGVNEQFF.

The V and J genes are TRBV7-8 and TRBJ2-1, with TRBD2 matching 12 bases. The germline V gene has CDR1 SGHVS and CDR2 FQNEAQ. The V gene end was trimmed by 2 bases and the J gene end by 8 bases; junction bases not matched to a gene: 7. This CDR3 has 16 amino acids. CDR3 protein: CASSLLAGGPTHEQFF. The CDR3 DNA is TGTGCCAGCAGCTTACTAGCGGGGGGGCCGACGCATGAGCAGTTCTTC. The full variable domain, its missing parts supplied by reference TRBV7-8 and TRBJ2-1, is GAGVSQSPRYKVAKRGQDVALRCDPISGHVSLFWYQQALGQGPEFLTYFQNEAQLDKSGLPSDRFFAERPEGSVSTLKIQRTQQEDSAVYLCASSLLAGGPTHEQFFGPGTRLTVL.

This clone has more than one count but fewer than ten. The chain has TRBV19 and TRBJ1-1, with TRBD1 as a possible D gene (5 bases). Germline V gene sequence: CDR1 LNHDA, CDR2 SQIVND (reference sequence). CDR3 length equals 13 residues. Trimming left V 4 bases short and J 8 bases short, with 14 bases between. The CDR3 spells CASSTRQLREAFF. CDR3 in DNA: TGTGCCAGTAGTACTCGACAGTTGCGGGAAGCTTTCTTT.

This clone occurred a few times. V is TRBV12-3 or TRBV12-4 and J is TRBJ2-5; weak D call: TRBD2 (5 bases). The length of the CDR3 is 11 residues. The V and J ends lost 5 bases and 6 bases respectively, with 7 bases between them. CDR3 nucleotides: TGTGCCAGCAGTCCCGGGAAGACCCAGTACTTC. This codes for CASSPGKTQYF.

The J gene is TRBJ2-1, the V gene TRBV27; 12 bases map to TRBD2. Germline values: CDR1 MNHEY, CDR2 SMNVEV (reference sequence). V shed 6 bases and J 10 bases; nucleotides not matched to a gene: 13. The CDR3 spans 16 residues. CDR3 coding DNA: TGTGCCAGCAGACACTCCGCTAGCGGGAGGGCCGGGGAGCAGTTCTTC. Its protein product is CASRHSASGRAGEQFF.

In its sample, this clone was seen once. V usage is TRBV18 and J usage is TRBJ1-2; 11 nucleotides align to TRBD1. Germline V lookup: CDR1 KGHSH, CDR2 LQKENI. The ends lost 6 bases at V and 7 bases at J; junction bases unmatched: 7. The CDR3 consists of 14 residues. The CDR3 bases are TGTGCCAGCTCCTCAGGACAGGGGGCGTCTGGCTACACCTTC. This codes for CASSSGQGASGYTF.

This clone has only one observation. The chain is built from TRBV5-3 and TRBJ2-7, with D possibly TRBD2 on 5 matching bases. TRBV5-3 is flagged as an ORF with uncertain function. The CDR3 runs 13 residues. V lost 4 bases and J lost 7, with 15 bases in between. The DNA for the CDR3 is TGTGCCAGAAGCCCCCACCGGGGAAGGGAGCAGTACTTC. Translating it yields CARSPHRGREQYF.

This clone was detected a few times. The V and J genes are TRBV2 and TRBJ1-5, with 10 nucleotides matching TRBD1. From germline, CDR1 is SNHLY and CDR2 FYNNEI. The CDR3 has 15 amino acids. Trimming took 6 bases from V and 2 from J; bases not matched to a gene: 4. CDR3 bases: TGTGCCAGCAGACGACAGGGGGCCGGCAATCAGCCCCAGCATTTT. This gives the protein CASRRQGAGNQPQHF.

The chain links TRBV11-2 to TRBJ1-1; D not resolved. CDR1 is SGHAT, CDR2 FQNNGV, per germline. With 1 base removed from V and 1 base from J, the gap between germline ends came to 10 bases. The CDR3 loop spans 15 amino acids. The CDR3 spells CASSLAHRQNTEAFF. The DNA of the CDR3 is TGTGCCAGCAGCTTAGCCCATCGACAGAACACTGAAGCTTTCTTT.

This chain connects TRBV11-2 to TRBJ2-7; D not certain. This CDR3 is 11 amino acids long. Per germline, CDR1 SGHAT and CDR2 FQNNGV. Trimming removed 5 bases from V and 7 bases from J, with 9 bases in between. The CDR3: CASSQADEQYF. CDR3 nucleotides: TGTGCCAGCAGCCAGGCAGATGAGCAGTACTTC.

This clone came up a few times. CDR3 bases: TGTGCCAGCAGCAACCGACTAGCCCCCTACGAGCAGTACTTC. Translated, it gives CASSNRLAPYEQYF. The chain carries TRBV7-8 and TRBJ2-7, with 7 bases aligning to TRBD2. This CDR3 is 14 amino acids long. Germline CDR1 and CDR2: SGHVS and FQNEAQ. The J segment lost 2 bases and the V segment lost 5 bases, leaving 6 bases of the junction unmatched.

The chain links TRBV19 to TRBJ2-5; 10 bases fit TRBD1. The CDR3 consists of 14 residues. After removal of 5 bases from V and 4 bases from J, the junction contained 4 bases not matched to a gene. Germline V gene sequence: CDR1 LNHDA, CDR2 SQIVND (reference sequence). The CDR3 is CASSPDRGIETQYF. The CDR3 DNA follows: TGTGCCAGTAGTCCGGACAGGGGGATAGAGACCCAGTACTTC.

The chain is built from TRBV18 and TRBJ1-1, with TRBD1 matching 7 bases. The CDR3 runs 14 residues. Germline loops: CDR1 KGHSH, CDR2 LQKENI. Trimming took 3 bases from V and 3 from J; bases not matched to a gene: 4. CDR3 coding DNA: TGTGCCAGCTCACCGAGCAGGGGGGACACTGAAGCTTTCTTT. It is translated as CASSPSRGDTEAFF.

V is TRBV28 and J is TRBJ1-5; D not certain. The CDR3 has 16 residues. CDR1 and CDR2 from the germline V gene are MDHEN and SYDVKM. Trimming pared 6 bases from V and 6 bases from J, leaving 21 bases between. The CDR3 sequence is CASSPDGPQGSQPQHF. The CDR3 DNA sequence: TGTGCCAGCAGCCCCGATGGGCCCCAAGGGAGTCAGCCCCAGCATTTT.

The gene calls are TRBV6-1 and TRBJ1-2, with 8 bases aligning to TRBD1. CDR1 MNHNS and CDR2 SASEGT come from the germline V gene. The CDR3 runs to 14 residues. The V and J ends lost 2 bases and 8 bases, in that order; junction bases with no gene match: 7. CDR3 DNA: TGTGCCAGCAGTGAACCCTGGACAGGGATGGGCTACACCTTC. Residues: CASSEPWTGMGYTF.

The chain has TRBV28 and TRBJ2-3, with 8 bases matching TRBD1. CDR1 and CDR2 from the germline V gene are MDHEN and SYDVKM. The V segment lost 6 bases and the J segment 3 bases; nucleotides outside the gene matches: 2. There are 13 residues in the CDR3. The CDR3 nucleotides read TGTGCCAGCAGAGGACAGGGAACAGATACGCAGTATTTT. Translating it yields CASRGQGTDTQYF.

The chain uses TRBV7-9 and TRBJ1-6; TRBD1 matches at 11 bases. J gave up 10 bases and V 3 bases, and 2 bases lay outside the gene matches. The CDR3 sequence is 14 residues long. Germline-derived CDR1 and CDR2 are SEHNR and FQNEAQ (reference sequence). CDR3 coding DNA: TGTGCCAGCAGCTTGGGACAGGGGGGATCACCCCTCCACTTT. Translated: CASSLGQGGSPLHF.

This rearrangement joins TRBV7-2 to TRBJ2-4, with 12 bases matching TRBD2. The V gene end was trimmed by 5 bases and the J gene end by 1 base; junction bases not matched to a gene: 0. The germline CDR1 and CDR2 sequences are SGHTA and FQGNSA. This CDR3 has 15 residues. The CDR3 sequence is CASSGLAGAKNIQYF. The CDR3 bases are TGTGCCAGCAGCGGACTAGCGGGGGCCAAAAACATTCAGTACTTC.

The V gene is TRBV6-6, the J gene TRBJ1-5; 7 bases are a match to TRBD1. The CDR3 consists of 16 residues. Germline-derived CDR1 and CDR2 are MNHNY and SVGAGI (reference sequence). V gave up 0 bases and J gave up 0 bases; unmatched junction bases: 2. The CDR3 sequence: CASSYSRGHSNQPQHF. CDR3 DNA sequence: TGTGCCAGCAGTTACTCTAGGGGGCATAGCAATCAGCCCCAGCATTTT.

The chain has TRBV15 and TRBJ2-3, with 7 bases that match TRBD1. The CDR3 has 15 residues. Germline assignment: CDR1 LNHNV and CDR2 YYDKDF (reference sequence). Trimming cost V 1 base and J 3 bases; bases outside gene matches: 4. This chain's CDR3 is CATSRGDSKTDTQYF. The CDR3 region has the DNA TGTGCCACCAGCAGAGGGGACAGCAAAACAGATACGCAGTATTTT.